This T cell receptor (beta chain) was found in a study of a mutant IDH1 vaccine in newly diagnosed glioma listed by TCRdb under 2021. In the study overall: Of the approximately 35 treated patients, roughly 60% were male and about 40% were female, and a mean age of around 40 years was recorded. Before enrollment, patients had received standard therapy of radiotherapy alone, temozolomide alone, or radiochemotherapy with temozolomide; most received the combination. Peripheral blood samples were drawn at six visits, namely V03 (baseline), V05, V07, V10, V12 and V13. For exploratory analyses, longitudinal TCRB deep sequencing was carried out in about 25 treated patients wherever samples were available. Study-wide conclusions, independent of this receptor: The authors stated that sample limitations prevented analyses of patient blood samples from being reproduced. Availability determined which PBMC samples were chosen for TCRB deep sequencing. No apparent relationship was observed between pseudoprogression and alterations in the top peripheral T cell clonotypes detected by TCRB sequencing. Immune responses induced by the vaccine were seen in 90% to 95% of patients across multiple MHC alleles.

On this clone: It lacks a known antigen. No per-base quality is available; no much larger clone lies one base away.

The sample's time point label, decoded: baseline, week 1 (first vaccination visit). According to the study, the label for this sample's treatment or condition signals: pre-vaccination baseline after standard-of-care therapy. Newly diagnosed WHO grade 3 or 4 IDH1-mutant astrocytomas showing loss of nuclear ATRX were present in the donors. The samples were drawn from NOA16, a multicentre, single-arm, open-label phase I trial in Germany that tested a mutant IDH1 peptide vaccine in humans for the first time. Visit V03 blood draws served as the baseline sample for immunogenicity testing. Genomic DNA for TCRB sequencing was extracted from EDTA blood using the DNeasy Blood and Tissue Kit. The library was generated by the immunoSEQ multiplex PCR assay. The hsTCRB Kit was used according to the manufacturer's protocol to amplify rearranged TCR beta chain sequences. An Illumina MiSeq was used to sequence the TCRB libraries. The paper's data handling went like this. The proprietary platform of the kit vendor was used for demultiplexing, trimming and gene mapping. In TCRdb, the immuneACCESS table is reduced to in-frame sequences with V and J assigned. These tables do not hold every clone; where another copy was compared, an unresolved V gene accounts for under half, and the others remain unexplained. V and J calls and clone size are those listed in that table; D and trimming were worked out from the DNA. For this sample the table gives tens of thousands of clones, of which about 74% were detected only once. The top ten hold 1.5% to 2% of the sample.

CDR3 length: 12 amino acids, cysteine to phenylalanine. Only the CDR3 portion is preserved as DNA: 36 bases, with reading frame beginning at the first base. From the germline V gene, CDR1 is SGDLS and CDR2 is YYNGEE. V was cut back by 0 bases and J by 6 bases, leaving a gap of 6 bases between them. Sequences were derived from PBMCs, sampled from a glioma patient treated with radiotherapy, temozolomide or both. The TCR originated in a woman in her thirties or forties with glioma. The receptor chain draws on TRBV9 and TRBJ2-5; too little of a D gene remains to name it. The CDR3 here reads CASSVDGKTQYF. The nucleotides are TGTGCCAGCAGCGTAGATGGGAAGACCCAGTACTTC.